The text below deals with one TCR beta chain. Its target is not known. Here immunoSEQ multiplex PCR was the method, and the copy in TCRdb shows in-frame clones only, minus some. The data contain tens of thousands of clones, roughly 95% of them singletons. This record belongs to a study of cytomegalovirus exposure and HLA in healthy donors. Notes on the study in general: Three CMV-associated chains proved CMV antigen-specific in vitro. There were around 160 TCR beta chains listed as cytomegalovirus-associated. According to reports, the classifier identified cytomegalovirus status with high specificity and sensitivity.

V lost 2 bases, J lost 3 bases, and 8 bases lay in between. In germline, CDR1 is SGHTA, CDR2 FQGNSA. The CDR3 is made up of 13 amino acids. The sample comprised PBMCs. The chain combines TRBV7-2 with TRBJ2-7; D perhaps matches TRBD1 (6 bases). The clonotype was recovered from a woman younger than 30 in good health and CMV-seronegative. Written as DNA, the CDR3 is TGTGCCAGCAGCTTACAGGGGCTCTACGAGCAGTACTTC. Protein: CASSLQGLYEQYF.